A single sample gave rise to the 5 T cell receptor beta chains below, sequenced in a study of spatial heterogeneity in lung cancer. Points from the study as a whole: One measure, the expanded intratumoral alpha and beta TCR count, tracked tumor mutation counts.

Time point indicated: sample taken at primary tumor resection. TCRdb re-analysed the 5' RACE reads in MiXCR, keeping a single row per CDR3 protein. The table lists about 100,000 distinct CDR3 sequences, approximately 4.7% of them singletons. For these receptors, no antigen is known. The sequencing here drew on lung tumor tissue, taken at surgery. Receptors were obtained from a male donor with early-stage non-small cell lung cancer.

This clonotype has ten or more counts. This sequence joins TRBV28 and TRBJ2-2; possible D gene TRBD1, 5 bases. CDR3 size: 15 residues. Trimming removed 2 bases from V and 6 bases from J, with 13 bases in between. Germline V gives CDR1 MDHEN, CDR2 SYDVKM. The DNA for the CDR3 is TGTGCCAGCAGTTTAATGGGCAGGGCGTCCGGGGAGCTGTTTTTT. It specifies CASSLMGRASGELFF. The variable domain in full, completed from reference TRBV28 and TRBJ2-2, reads DVKVTQSSRYLVKRTGEKVFLECVQDMDHENMFWYRQDPGLGLRLIYFSYDVKMKEKGDIPEGYSVSREKKERFSLILESASTNQTSMYLCASSLMGRASGELFFGEGSRLTVL.

This clonotype has at least ten counts. The chain combines TRBV29-1 with TRBJ2-3; 14 bases match TRBD2. CDR3 size: 13 residues. CDR1 and CDR2 from the germline V gene are SQVTM and ANQGSEA. V gave up 4 bases and J gave up 6 bases; unmatched junction bases: 0. This CDR3 is CSVGLAGGDTQYF. The CDR3 region has the DNA TGCAGCGTTGGACTAGCGGGAGGGGATACGCAGTATTTT.

In this sample, this clonotype turned up many times. The chain joins TRBV28 to TRBJ2-7; D is unresolved. CDR3 length equals 15 residues. V lost 6 bases to trimming and J lost 0 bases, with 15 bases between them. Germline V gene sequence: CDR1 MDHEN, CDR2 SYDVKM. CDR3 sequence (DNA): TGTGCCAGCAGCGCCCCGCCTACTTACTCCTACGAGCAGTACTTC. Translation: CASSAPPTYSYEQYF.

In this sample, this clonotype turned up many times. The chain uses TRBV28 and TRBJ2-1; 12 bases align to TRBD2. This CDR3 region has 16 residues. Germline V lookup: CDR1 MDHEN, CDR2 SYDVKM. With V trimmed by 6 bases and J by 7 bases, 10 bases remained unmatched. As DNA, the CDR3 is TGTGCCAGCAGCCCTCCTGGACTAGCGGGAAGAAATGAGCAGTTCTTC. Its translation is CASSPPGLAGRNEQFF.

This sequence joins TRBV11-2 and TRBJ2-7; D gene unclear. This CDR3 contains 15 residues. Germline-derived CDR1 and CDR2 are SGHAT and FQNNGV. The V gene lost 5 bases and the J gene lost 3 bases, with 17 bases spanning the gap. CDR3: CASSLRLDRNYEQYF. The DNA for the CDR3 is TGTGCCAGCAGCCTCCGACTTGACCGAAACTACGAGCAGTACTTC.